This T cell receptor beta chain was identified in a study of blood T cell repertoires in COVID-19. Study-wide context: Samples of COVID-19 (acute and convalescent) were obtained from the United States, Italy and Spain. From T cells, B-cell-depleted T cells, or PBMCs came the material, which was cDNA or gDNA.

The Seattle patients joined while their infection was active and were tracked longitudinally afterward. Original analysis: Estimation of nucleated cell counts was performed using reference gene primer amplification. TCRdb's table, derived via immunoSEQ multiplex PCR, lists solely in-frame clones and lacks some. For V, J and clone size, that table is used; D and trimming come from the DNA. The profile shows approximately 180,000 clones, 85% to 90% of them singletons. The germline V gene encodes CDR1 LGHNT and CDR2 FRNRAP. V gave up 1 base and J gave up 8 bases, with 15 bases separating them. CDR3 length: 15 amino acids.

Specimen: peripheral blood. This clonotype originated in a woman aged 70-85 years with COVID-19, enrolled during active disease. The chain links TRBV12-5 to TRBJ2-1; the D is unclear. CDR3 in amino acids: CASGLGTEPADEQFF. In DNA form, the CDR3 reads TGTGCTAGTGGTTTGGGTACGGAGCCGGCGGATGAGCAGTTCTTC.